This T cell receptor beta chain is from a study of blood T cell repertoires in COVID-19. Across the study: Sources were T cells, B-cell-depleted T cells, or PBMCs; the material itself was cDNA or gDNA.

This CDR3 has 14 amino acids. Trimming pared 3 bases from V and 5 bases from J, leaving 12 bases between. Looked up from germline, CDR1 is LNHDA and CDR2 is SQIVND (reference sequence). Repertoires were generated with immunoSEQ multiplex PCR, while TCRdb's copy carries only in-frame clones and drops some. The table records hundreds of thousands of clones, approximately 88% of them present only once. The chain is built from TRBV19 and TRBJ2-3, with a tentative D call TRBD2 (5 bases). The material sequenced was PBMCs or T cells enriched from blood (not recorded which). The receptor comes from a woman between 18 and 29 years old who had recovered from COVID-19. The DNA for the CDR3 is TGTGCCAGTAGTATGGGATTAGCGAGAGATACGCAGTATTTT. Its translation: CASSMGLARDTQYF.